Listed here are 27 T cell receptor beta chains from one sample, sequenced in a study of tumor-infiltrating lymphocytes in primary liver carcinoma. They got blood RNA out of unsorted whole blood and also pulled out germline DNA. Total RNA amounting to about 520 ng was the source from which TCR beta cDNA was made with a constant-region primer. For TCR beta, libraries were produced by three nested multiplex PCR rounds using slightly modified ARM-PCR. The first two PCR rounds used TRBV1-TRBV30 forward primers with a C-beta reverse primer, about 10 cycles each. TCRdb used MiXCR to reprocess the multiplex PCR reads, holding one entry per CDR3 protein. The table includes approximately 330,000 distinct CDR3 sequences, less than 65% detected once. The sequencing input was peripheral blood. The receptors derive from a man between 40 and 49 years old with primary liver carcinoma and hepatitis B virus infection.

V is TRBV10-1 and J is TRBJ2-7; 8 bases fit TRBD1. This CDR3 is 14 amino acids long. Per germline, CDR1 WNHNN and CDR2 SYGVQD (reference sequence). V shed 4 bases, J shed 6 bases, and the junction held 8 bases outside the gene matches. The DNA of the CDR3 is TGCGCCAGCAGTGGTGACAGGGGCCCCGGCGAGCAGTACTTC. Amino acid sequence: CASSGDRGPGEQYF.

V usage is TRBV5-4 and J usage is TRBJ2-1, with D possibly being TRBD1 or TRBD2 (5 bases each). CDR1 and CDR2 (germline): SGHNT, YYREEE (reference sequence). The CDR3 has 15 residues. V was shortened by 1 base and J by 6 bases, with 14 bases between the two germline ends. For the CDR3, the DNA is TGTGCCAGCAGCTTGATCGGGACCTCTGGCAATGAGCAGTTCTTC. Its translation: CASSLIGTSGNEQFF.

The chain couples TRBV6-5 to TRBJ1-5; D unresolved. This CDR3 is built from 15 residues. V dropped 2 bases and J dropped 2 bases, with 10 bases sitting between them. From germline, CDR1 is MNHEY and CDR2 SVGAGI. The CDR3 reads CASSYPVCGNQPQHF. As DNA, the CDR3 is TGTGCCAGCAGTTACCCAGTTTGCGGCAATCAGCCCCAGCATTTT.

About this clonotype itself: An end of the junction does not agree with germline; a read error may underlie this. The chain employs TRBV6-1 and TRBJ1-4; D is perhaps TRBD1 (5 bases). From germline, CDR1 is MNHNS and CDR2 SASEGT. The CDR3 runs to 16 residues. CDR3: CAGQGGGLTTNEKLFF. The CDR3 nucleotides read TGTGCCGGCCAGGGCGGCGGCCTAACAACTAATGAGAAACTGTTTTTT.

This clonotype has more than one count but fewer than ten. This rearrangement joins TRBV10-2 to TRBJ2-3; TRBD2 matches 12 bases. The V gene's germline CDR1 is WSHSY and CDR2 SAAADI. This CDR3 is built from 15 residues. V was pared by 6 bases and J by 6 bases, with 7 bases of the junction left unmatched. CDR3 sequence: CASSGLAGFTDTQYF. CDR3 sequence (DNA): TGCGCCAGCAGCGGACTAGCGGGATTCACCGATACGCAGTATTTT.

This chain joins TRBV11-2 and TRBJ2-1; tentative D call: TRBD1 (6 bases). There are 15 residues in the CDR3. V was trimmed by 5 bases and J by 3 bases, leaving 14 bases between them. The germline V gene encodes CDR1 SGHAT and CDR2 FQNNGV. The CDR3 sequence: CASSTTGLYYNEQFF. The CDR3 region has the DNA TGTGCCAGCAGCACAACAGGGCTCTACTACAATGAGCAGTTCTTC.

The genes are TRBV6-5 and TRBJ2-1; D uncertain. Germline values: CDR1 MNHEY, CDR2 SVGAGI. The V and J ends lost 9 bases and 3 bases respectively, with 15 bases between them. The CDR3 extends over 14 amino acids. This CDR3 is CASSRGAIYNEQFF. As DNA, the CDR3 is TGTGCCAGTAGCCGCGGAGCCATCTACAATGAGCAGTTCTTC.

A remark on this clonotype: One end of the junction is discordant with germline, which a read error may explain. The gene calls are TRBV6-1 and TRBJ1-6, with D perhaps TRBD1 (6 bases). Germline V gene data show CDR1 as MNHNS and CDR2 as SASEGT. The length of the CDR3 is 16 residues. Here the CDR3 reads CTSITPGQRKNSPLHF. The DNA of the CDR3 is TGTACCAGCATAACTCCCGGACAGAGAAAAAATTCACCCCTCCACTTT.

As to this clonotype: This may stem from a read error, because a much larger clone lies one nucleotide away. The chain employs TRBV5-5 and TRBJ2-2; D not certain. The CDR3 covers 14 residues. Germline CDR1 is SGHKS and CDR2 is YYEKEE (reference sequence). The DNA for the CDR3 is TGTGTCAGCAGCCGAGACACAAACACCGGGGAGCTGTTTTTT. This sequence encodes CVSSRDTNTGELFF.

To note about this clonotype: Sequence at one end of the junction differs from germline and may be a read error. The genes are TRBV11-2 and TRBJ2-3, with 8 positions matching TRBD1. Germline lookup yields CDR1 SGHAT and CDR2 FQNNGV. The CDR3 contains 16 residues. The CDR3 DNA follows: TGTGCCGGCAGCTCCGGGACAGGTCTAAGCACAGATACGCAGTATTTT. Its translation is CAGSSGTGLSTDTQYF.

This clonotype was picked up many times. This sequence joins TRBV6-2 or TRBV6-3 and TRBJ1-5; tentatively, D is TRBD1 (5 bases). Per germline, CDR1 MNHEY and CDR2 SVGEGT. The CDR3 loop spans 14 amino acids. Trimming stripped 2 bases from V and 3 bases from J, with 8 bases between. The CDR3 DNA reads TGTGCCAGCAGTTACGCAGGGAACAATCAGCCCCAGCATTTT. Translated, it gives CASSYAGNNQPQHF.

About this clonotype: A much larger clone lies one base from this, so it may be a read error. The genes are TRBV4-2 and TRBJ1-2; 7 bases agree with TRBD1. Germline V gene data show CDR1 as LGHNA and CDR2 as YNFKEQ. CDR3 length: 13 residues. This chain's CDR3 is CASGQVSTGVYTF. In DNA, the CDR3 is TGCGCCAGCGGCCAAGTCTCCACAGGGGTATACACCTTC.

This clonotype was observed once. A read error may account for a junction end that differs from germline. V gene TRBV5-5 combines with J gene TRBJ1-5; a possible D gene is TRBD1 (6 bases). Germline V lookup: CDR1 SGHKS, CDR2 YYEKEE (reference sequence). The length of the CDR3 is 17 residues. The CDR3: CASSLRGQLDSNRPQHF. Here the CDR3 DNA reads TGTGCCAGCAGCTTGCGCGGACAGCTTGATAGCAATCGGCCCCAGCATTTT.

This clonotype was seen only a few times. The chain couples TRBV30 to TRBJ2-1; 8 nucleotides agree with TRBD2. Germline CDR1 reads GTSNPN; CDR2 reads SVGIG (reference sequence). V trimming: 0 bases; J trimming: 5 bases; junction bases outside the gene matches: 12. The CDR3 has 17 amino acids. CDR3 in amino acids: CAWSVLGRGDRDNEQFF. In DNA, the CDR3 is TGTGCCTGGAGTGTACTTGGGCGGGGGGACCGGGACAATGAGCAGTTCTTC. Full variable domain (remainder filled in from reference TRBV30 and TRBJ2-1): SQTIHQWPATLVQPVGSPLSLECTVEGTSNPNLYWYRQAAGRGLQLLFYSVGIGQISSEVPQNLSASRPQDRQFILSSKKLLLSDSGFYLCAWSVLGRGDRDNEQFFGPGTRLTVL.

The V call is TRBV30, the J call TRBJ1-6, with a weak D call TRBD1 (5 bases). This CDR3 spans 14 amino acids. Between the trimmed V and J ends, which lost 0 bases and 9 bases, there was a span of 12 bases. CDR1 and CDR2 from the germline V gene are GTSNPN and SVGIG (reference sequence). CDR3 protein: CAWSVHLGGSPLHF. DNA for the CDR3: TGTGCCTGGAGTGTCCACCTTGGGGGTTCACCCCTCCACTTT.

A note on this clonotype: Since a much larger clone is just one base distant, this may be a read error. The chain employs TRBV6-5 and TRBJ1-1, with 10 bases fitting TRBD1. CDR1 MNHEY and CDR2 SVGAGI come from the germline V gene. The CDR3 sequence is 15 residues long. The CDR3 is CASSYGQGVDTESFF. The DNA for the CDR3 is TGTGCCAGCAGTTACGGACAGGGGGTAGACACTGAATCTTTCTTT.

This clonotype was recorded many times. The CDR3 DNA reads TGTGCCAGCAGTCTAGCGGTCCTCACCGGGGAGCTGTTTTTT. It is translated as CASSLAVLTGELFF. The chain combines TRBV6-5 with TRBJ2-2; the match to TRBD2 covers 7 bases. This CDR3 has 14 residues. Looked up from germline, CDR1 is MNHEY and CDR2 is SVGAGI. V lost 5 bases and J lost 4; bases outside the gene matches: 4.

The chain carries TRBV6-5 and TRBJ2-7, with D possibly TRBD1 on 6 matching bases. V lost 9 bases and J 2 bases, leaving 14 bases between the germline ends. The CDR3 has 13 amino acids. Looked up from germline, CDR1 is MNHEY and CDR2 is SVGAGI. The DNA for the CDR3 is TGTGCCAGTACCCCCCACAGGGCCTACGAGCAGTACTTC. Its protein is CASTPHRAYEQYF.

This clonotype was recorded a few times. The chain is built from TRBV4-2 and TRBJ1-1, with D tentatively TRBD1 (6 bases). The CDR3 is made up of 15 amino acids. Trimming removed 7 bases from V and 4 bases from J, with 19 bases in between. The germline gives CDR1 LGHNA, CDR2 YNFKEQ. CDR3 bases: TGTGCCAGCACCCGCGCACAGGGTAGAGGCACTGAAGCTTTCTTT. Its translation: CASTRAQGRGTEAFF.

This clonotype appeared a few times. This chain connects TRBV28 to TRBJ1-3, with 10 bases identical to TRBD1. The J segment lost 2 bases and the V segment lost 2 bases, leaving 6 bases of the junction unmatched. This CDR3 has 17 residues. Germline V lookup: CDR1 MDHEN, CDR2 SYDVKM. CDR3 nucleotides: TGTGCCAGCAGTTTACCCCTCGGACAGGGGGCTGGAAACACCATATATTTT. Residues: CASSLPLGQGAGNTIYF.

The chain employs TRBV6-6 and TRBJ2-7, with 14 bases aligning to TRBD2. The CDR3 sequence is 18 residues long. Germline loops: CDR1 MNHNY, CDR2 SVGAGI (reference sequence). V lost 0 bases, J lost 4 bases, and 8 bases stayed unmatched. The CDR3 loop is CASSYSRTSGRSRYEQYF. CDR3 nucleotide sequence: TGTGCCAGCAGTTACTCTCGGACTAGCGGGAGGAGCCGGTACGAGCAGTACTTC.

The chain joins TRBV29-1 to TRBJ2-7; TRBD1 might be the D (5 bases). The CDR3 is 11 residues long. CDR1 and CDR2 from the germline V gene are SQVTM and ANQGSEA. CDR3 nucleotides: TGCGGCGCCTTCCAGGGTTACGAGCAGTACTTC. Amino acid sequence: CGAFQGYEQYF.

As concerns this clonotype: One junction end does not reproduce the germline sequence, and a read error may be involved. This chain uses TRBV11-2 with TRBJ2-7; perhaps D is TRBD1 or TRBD2 (5 bases each). The CDR3 has 13 residues. CDR1 and CDR2 from the germline V gene are SGHAT and FQNNGV. CDR3 DNA: TGTGCCAGTAGCTTAGTCCGGGACGAGTGGCAGTACTTC. This translates into CASSLVRDEWQYF.

Regarding this clonotype: Being one base from a much bigger clone, this may be a read error. The genes are TRBV6-6 and TRBJ2-5; TRBD1 matches at 8 bases. CDR1 MNHNY and CDR2 SVGAGI come from the germline V gene (reference sequence). Unmatched junction bases numbered 11, after V lost 4 bases and J lost 4 bases. The CDR3 is made up of 16 amino acids. CDR3 sequence: CASSFPGQAAGETQYF. The CDR3 DNA sequence: TGTGCCAGCAGTTTCCCGGGACAGGCGGCGGGAGAGACCCAGTACTTC.

Concerning this clonotype itself: An end of the junction does not agree with germline; a read error may underlie this. The V call is TRBV11-2, the J call TRBJ1-5; perhaps TRBD1 as D (5 bases). Germline CDR1 is SGHAT and CDR2 is FQNNGV. There are 16 residues in the CDR3. The CDR3 DNA follows: TGTGCCGGCAGTCACGGGGGGGAGGCCGAGGATCAGCCCCAGCATTTT. The encoded protein is CAGSHGGEAEDQPQHF. Supplemented by reference TRBV11-2 and TRBJ1-5, the full variable domain reads EAGVAQSPRYKIIEKRQSVAFWCNPISGHATLYWYQQILGQGPKLLIQFQNNGVVDDSQLPKDRFSAERLKGVDSTLKIQPAKLEDSAVYLCAGSHGGEAEDQPQHFGDGTRLSIL.

In regard to this clonotype: A much larger clone differs by one base, so this may be a read error. The rearrangement joins TRBV5-5 to TRBJ2-3; 9 bases agree with TRBD2. The CDR3 is 19 residues long. In germline, CDR1 is SGHKS, CDR2 YYEKEE (reference sequence). CDR3 in DNA: TGTGACAGCAGCTTGGGGCTCCGTGGTGGTAGCGGGAGTACAGATACGCAGTATTTT. It is translated as CDSSLGLRGGSGSTDTQYF.

A note on this clonotype: A single base separates this from a much larger clone, so it may be a read error. The genes are TRBV6-5 and TRBJ1-2; 7 nucleotides agree with TRBD1. Germline CDR1 MNHEY, CDR2 SVGAGI. CDR3 length: 14 residues. This CDR3 is CASSYGQASYAYTF. For the CDR3, the DNA is TGTGCCAGCAGTTACGGACAGGCGTCCTATGCCTACACCTTC.